This T cell receptor (beta chain) was sequenced in a study of a mutant IDH1 vaccine in newly diagnosed glioma. Sequenced by immunoSEQ multiplex PCR; TCRdb stores in-frame clones only, minus some. The table includes 30,000 to 40,000 clones, around nine tenths detected once. V was shortened by 6 bases and J by 2 bases, with 6 bases between the two germline ends. From germline, CDR1 is SGHNT and CDR2 YENEEA. The CDR3 length is 12 residues. Specified time point: week 47, end of study. A single vaccine dose contained 300 ug of mutant IDH1 20-mer peptide, and topical imiquimod was used with it. This clone was counted once. Its antigen is not identified.

The sequence was collected from a woman between 40 and 50 years old with glioma. The V call is TRBV11-3, the J call TRBJ2-3; perhaps TRBD1 as D (5 bases). The source material was PBMCs, sampled from a glioma patient whose treatment included an IDH1 peptide vaccine. The CDR3 nucleotides read TGTGCCAGCAGAGGGGCCACAGATACGCAGTATTTT. Translation gives CASRGATDTQYF.